The 23 T cell receptor beta chains presented below share a single source sample, sequenced in a study of cytomegalovirus exposure and HLA in healthy donors (dated by TCRdb to about 2017). The protocol used for the library was the immunoSEQ multiplex PCR assay. A mixture of 60 forward primers for TCR Vbeta segments and 13 reverse primers for TCR Jbeta segments was used in the multiplex PCR. Here the immuneACCESS table is served through TCRdb, limited to in-frame sequences with V and J called. Missing clones are a known gap in these copies; in checked studies unresolved V genes cover under half, and the rest lacks a known reason. Recorded for this sample are about 150,000 clones; 75% to 85% of them occurred a single time. In total, the top ten clones hold roughly 3.6% of the sample. Sequenced input: PBMCs. The receptors derive from a human donor in good health.

This chain joins TRBV11-2 and TRBJ2-7; 14 bases fit TRBD2. The germline gives CDR1 SGHAT, CDR2 FQNNGV. J lost 7 bases, V lost 1 base, and 9 bases had no gene match. The CDR3 sequence is 17 residues long. The CDR3 sequence: CASSLGRGTSGSREQYF. The CDR3 region has the DNA TGTGCCAGCAGCTTAGGGAGGGGGACTAGCGGGAGTCGGGAGCAGTACTTC. Full variable domain (remainder filled in from reference TRBV11-2 and TRBJ2-7): EAGVAQSPRYKIIEKRQSVAFWCNPISGHATLYWYQQILGQGPKLLIQFQNNGVVDDSQLPKDRFSAERLKGVDSTLKIQPAKLEDSAVYLCASSLGRGTSGSREQYFGPGTRLTVT.

The chain joins TRBV15 to TRBJ2-7, with TRBD2 matching 7 bases. The germline gives CDR1 LNHNV, CDR2 YYDKDF (reference sequence). After removal of 2 bases from V and 2 bases from J, the junction contained 9 bases not matched to a gene. This CDR3 spans 16 amino acids. CDR3 region: CATSRRPAGAAYEQYF. The CDR3 DNA sequence: TGTGCCACCAGCAGAAGGCCGGCGGGAGCGGCCTACGAGCAGTACTTC.

The table lists this clone with a count of one. The chain recombines TRBV30 with TRBJ2-3; a possible D gene is TRBD2 (6 bases). Germline lookup yields CDR1 GTSNPN and CDR2 SVGIG (reference sequence). Trimming cost V 0 bases and J 1 base, with 11 bases left between them. This CDR3 has 15 amino acids. For the CDR3, the DNA is TGTGCCTGGAGTGTAATGGCGGGGCGCACAGATACGCAGTATTTT. Its protein product is CAWSVMAGRTDTQYF.

The chain recombines TRBV7-3 with TRBJ2-3; TRBD2 agrees at 13 bases. The CDR3 is 16 amino acids. The germline gives CDR1 SGHTA, CDR2 FQGTGA. Trimming cost V 2 bases and J 1 base; bases outside gene matches: 0. The CDR3 region has the DNA TGTGCCAGCAGCTTAGGACTAGCGGGAGGCACAGATACGCAGTATTTT. The encoded protein is CASSLGLAGGTDTQYF.

V is TRBV7-9 and J is TRBJ1-4; 7 bases are a match to TRBD1. This CDR3 has 15 amino acids. Germline V gene lookup returns CDR1 SEHNR and CDR2 FQNEAQ (reference sequence). The V gene end was trimmed by 2 bases and the J gene end by 8 bases; junction bases not matched to a gene: 8. Here the CDR3 DNA reads TGTGCCAGCAGCTTACCACAGGGGCTGCCGGAAAAACTGTTTTTT. Amino acid sequence: CASSLPQGLPEKLFF.

The chain links TRBV7-2 to TRBJ2-1; 7 bases map to TRBD1. CDR3 length: 16 residues. V trimming: 6 bases; J trimming: 8 bases; junction bases outside the gene matches: 16. The germline CDR1 and CDR2 sequences are SGHTA and FQGNSA. The CDR3 DNA sequence: TGTGCCAGCAGGACCCCGGGACAGCTCCCCGCGGATGAGCAGTTCTTC. This gives the protein CASRTPGQLPADEQFF.

This chain joins TRBV7-2 and TRBJ2-1; TRBD2 matches 7 bases. The CDR3 has 14 residues. The V gene's germline CDR1 is SGHTA and CDR2 FQGNSA. The trim removed 5 bases at V and 2 bases at J, leaving 3 bases unmatched. CDR3 loop: CASSKGLAYNEQFF. DNA for the CDR3: TGTGCCAGCAGCAAAGGACTAGCCTACAATGAGCAGTTCTTC.

The chain combines TRBV28 with TRBJ1-1, with 8 bases lining up with TRBD1. V shed 4 bases, J shed 3 bases, and the junction held 1 base outside the gene matches. Per germline, CDR1 MDHEN and CDR2 SYDVKM. The CDR3 is 13 residues long. The CDR3 DNA reads TGTGCCAGCAGTTCGGACAGGGACACTGAAGCTTTCTTT. This encodes CASSSDRDTEAFF.

CDR3 protein: CASSPYSYEQYF. For the CDR3, the DNA is TGTGCCAGCAGCCCCTATTCCTACGAGCAGTACTTC. V is TRBV4-2 and J is TRBJ2-7; D unresolved. The germline V and J ends were trimmed by 4 bases and 1 base, with 5 bases remaining between them. This CDR3 contains 12 residues. Per the germline V gene, CDR1 is LGHNA and CDR2 is YNFKEQ.

The CDR3 is CASSRVTSGAQETQYF. CDR3 coding DNA: TGCGCCAGCAGTCGGGTGACTAGCGGGGCGCAAGAGACCCAGTACTTC. The chain joins TRBV5-1 to TRBJ2-5; 11 positions agree with TRBD2. From germline, CDR1 is SGHRS and CDR2 YFSETQ. V shed 5 bases, J shed 2 bases, and the junction held 8 bases outside the gene matches. The CDR3 covers 16 residues.

V and J are TRBV19 and TRBJ2-1; 7 bases map to TRBD1. Germline CDR1 is LNHDA and CDR2 is SQIVND (reference sequence). The CDR3 consists of 11 residues. After removal of 8 bases from V and 8 bases from J, the junction contained 3 bases not matched to a gene. The CDR3 reads CASCQGDEQFF. The CDR3 DNA sequence: TGTGCCAGTTGCCAGGGGGATGAGCAGTTCTTC.

The chain links TRBV27 to TRBJ2-7; 10 positions agree with TRBD2. CDR3 length: 15 residues. Germline lookup yields CDR1 MNHEY and CDR2 SMNVEV (reference sequence). The V and J ends lost 10 bases and 3 bases, in that order; junction bases with no gene match: 12. The CDR3 DNA reads TGTGCCACCTCACCCAAAGGACTAGCGGTCTACGAGCAGTACTTC. The encoded protein is CATSPKGLAVYEQYF.

The chain is built from TRBV18 and TRBJ2-7; D unclear. Trimming removed 2 bases from V and 4 bases from J, with 9 bases in between. Germline lookup yields CDR1 KGHSH and CDR2 LQKENI. The CDR3 covers 13 residues. The CDR3 reads CASSPGPEYEQYF. CDR3 nucleotides: TGTGCCAGCTCACCAGGGCCCGAATACGAGCAGTACTTC.

In this sample, this clone turned up once. The chain employs TRBV5-6 and TRBJ2-1; D may be TRBD1 (6 bases). The germline gives CDR1 SGHDT, CDR2 YYEEEE. V was cut by 3 bases and J by 15 bases, with 16 bases left in between. The CDR3 is 12 amino acids. The CDR3, as DNA: TGTGCCAGCAGCTCAACGGTGGGGGCGGGGTTCTTC. It is translated as CASSSTVGAGFF.

The chain is built from TRBV19 and TRBJ1-2, with TRBD1 matching over 7 bases. Germline CDR1 reads LNHDA; CDR2 reads SQIVND (reference sequence). The CDR3 covers 15 residues. V shed 4 bases, J shed 3 bases, and the junction held 8 bases outside the gene matches. This CDR3 is CASSTGGGADYGYTF. CDR3 DNA sequence: TGTGCCAGTAGTACTGGAGGGGGCGCCGACTATGGCTACACCTTC.

The V and J genes are TRBV14 and TRBJ2-6, with unresolved D. Trimming removed 0 bases from V and 0 bases from J, with 9 bases in between. CDR1 is SGHDN and CDR2 is FVKESK in the germline V gene. The CDR3 spans 17 residues. The CDR3, as DNA: TGTGCCAGCAGCCAAGATTTATTGAGCTCTGGGGCCAACGTCCTGACTTTC. This sequence encodes CASSQDLLSSGANVLTF.

The rearrangement uses TRBV7-9 and TRBJ1-1; the D is unclear. Germline loops: CDR1 SEHNR, CDR2 FQNEAQ (reference sequence). CDR3 length: 12 amino acids. Between the trimmed V and J ends, which lost 3 bases and 1 base, there was a span of 3 bases. The CDR3 sequence is CASSFKNTEAFF. For the CDR3, the DNA is TGTGCCAGCAGCTTTAAGAACACTGAAGCTTTCTTT. Based on the CDR3 plus reference TRBV7-9 and TRBJ1-1, the full variable domain is DTGVSQNPRHKITKRGQNVTFRCDPISEHNRLYWYRQTLGQGPEFLTYFQNEAQLEKSRLLSDRFSAERPKGSFSTLEIQRTEQGDSAMYLCASSFKNTEAFFGQGTRLTVV.

There are a few counts of this clone. V usage is TRBV4-1 and J usage is TRBJ1-5; D remains ambiguous. This CDR3 is 15 amino acids long. Deletions cut 5 bases from V and 5 bases from J, with 16 bases between. From germline, CDR1 is MGHRA and CDR2 YSYEKL. CDR3 region: CASSYQSGGDQPQHF. The CDR3, as DNA: TGCGCCAGCAGCTATCAGTCGGGAGGCGATCAGCCCCAGCATTTT.

The V call is TRBV28, the J call TRBJ2-6, with TRBD2 identical over 9 bases. This CDR3 spans 18 amino acids. The germline CDR1 and CDR2 sequences are MDHEN and SYDVKM. The ends lost 8 bases at V and 1 base at J; junction bases unmatched: 12. CDR3 residues: CASDSMLLAGSGANVLTF. CDR3 DNA sequence: TGTGCCAGCGATTCCATGTTGCTAGCGGGATCTGGGGCCAACGTCCTGACTTTC.

This clone has just a few counts. The rearrangement joins TRBV6-6 to TRBJ1-1; the match to TRBD1 covers 7 bases. V shed 7 bases, J shed 8 bases, and the junction held 7 bases outside the gene matches. Germline V gives CDR1 MNHNY, CDR2 SVGAGI (reference sequence). The CDR3 length is 12 residues. The CDR3 region is CASNRRTGEAFF. DNA for the CDR3: TGTGCCAGCAACCGAAGGACAGGAGAAGCTTTCTTT.

Notes on this clone: In the same sample, other DNA sequences code for this CDR3. V gene TRBV6-5 combines with J gene TRBJ1-6; maybe TRBD1 (6 bases). The CDR3 consists of 14 residues. Trimming removed 8 bases at V and 1 base at J, with 9 bases between. Germline CDR1 MNHEY, CDR2 SVGAGI. The CDR3 reads CASRRGSYNSPLHF. CDR3 sequence (DNA): TGTGCCAGCCGCAGGGGTTCCTATAATTCACCCCTCCACTTT.

This clone was recorded a few times. The DNA for the CDR3 is TGTGCCAGCAGTGATCCATTGGAGGTGCGGGAGCAGTACTTC. It is translated as CASSDPLEVREQYF. This chain connects TRBV6-1 to TRBJ2-7; D is perhaps TRBD2 (5 bases). V shed 3 bases and J shed 7 bases, with 16 bases lying between them. The germline CDR1 and CDR2 sequences are MNHNS and SASEGT. This CDR3 has 14 amino acids.

The J gene is TRBJ2-1, the V gene TRBV18; 8 nucleotides line up with TRBD2. After removal of 6 bases from V and 6 bases from J, the junction contained 4 bases not matched to a gene. Germline values: CDR1 KGHSH, CDR2 LQKENI. The CDR3 has 13 residues. CDR3 in amino acids: CASSPGGGNEQFF. CDR3 bases: TGTGCCAGCTCTCCCGGGGGGGGCAATGAGCAGTTCTTC.